The rows below give T cell receptor beta chains drawn from one sample of a study of control samples from healthy donors and cancer patients. Sequenced by immunoSEQ multiplex PCR; TCRdb stores in-frame clones only, minus some. Of more than 35,000 clones detected, 90% to 95% appear once; the ten largest clones hold roughly a quarter. Source material: blood. The receptors shown here come from a man aged 55-75 years in good health. CDR3s include the opening cysteine and the closing phenylalanine or tryptophan. A D gene is named only where the DNA matches it firmly. Only some rows state a clone size, as once, few, many or a class for expanded clones.

CDR3 protein	CDR3 DNA	clone size	D gene	V gene	J gene
CASSKPVVGNEQFF	TGTGCCAGCAGCAAACCGGTTGTTGGCAATGAGCAGTTCTTC	-	-	TRBV21-1	TRBJ2-1
CASSDHRTDTQYF	TGTGCCAGCAGTGACCACCGCACAGATACGCAGTATTTT	-	-	TRBV6-1	TRBJ2-3
CSVATGTEAFF	TGCAGCGTTGCGACAGGCACTGAAGCTTTCTTT	-	-	TRBV29-1	TRBJ1-1
CASSLSGGGLTWGYTF	TGTGCCAGCAGTTTATCAGGGGGGGGACTTACCTGGGGCTACACCTTC	once	-	TRBV27	TRBJ1-2
CSASTTLAGVIDEQFF	TGCAGTGCTAGTACGACACTAGCGGGAGTTATAGATGAGCAGTTCTTC	-	TRBD2	TRBV20-1	TRBJ2-1
CASSLDVGKTQYF	TGTGCCAGCAGCTTAGACGTAGGAAAGACCCAGTACTTC	-	-	TRBV7-9	TRBJ2-5
CASSDSAAYEQYF	TGTGCCAGCAGTGACTCGGCAGCCTACGAGCAGTACTTC	-	-	TRBV2	TRBJ2-7
CASSVRAVTGSQPQHF	TGTGCCAGCAGTGTTAGGGCAGTGACTGGGAGTCAGCCCCAGCATTTT	-	-	TRBV2	TRBJ1-5
CASSVEVATGELFF	TGTGCCAGCAGCGTAGAGGTGGCCACCGGGGAGCTGTTTTTT	-	-	TRBV9	TRBJ2-2
CASTLKGSQGTDTQYF	TGTGCCAGCACCCTAAAGGGATCACAAGGCACAGATACGCAGTATTTT	-	-	TRBV6-6	TRBJ2-3
CASSLGIGQHYEQYF	TGTGCCAGCAGCTTAGGTATAGGGCAGCACTACGAGCAGTACTTC	-	-	TRBV7-9	TRBJ2-7
CASSSELAGGVKNIQYF	TGTGCCAGCAGCTCAGAACTAGCGGGAGGGGTCAAAAACATTCAGTACTTC	-	TRBD2	TRBV7-9	TRBJ2-4
CASRGLAGGPEQFF	TGTGCCAGCAGAGGACTAGCGGGAGGTCCGGAGCAGTTCTTC	-	TRBD2	TRBV11-2	TRBJ2-1
CASSEVGGRAGQYF	TGTGCCAGCAGTGAAGTGGGCGGGAGGGCCGGGCAGTACTTC	-	TRBD2	TRBV2	TRBJ2-7
CAWQTGAGNTIYF	TGTGCCTGGCAGACAGGGGCAGGAAACACCATATATTTT	-	TRBD1	TRBV30	TRBJ1-3
CASGRVGDNEQFF	TGTGCCAGCGGCAGGGTAGGGGACAATGAGCAGTTCTTC	-	-	TRBV6-5	TRBJ2-1
CATSGEQYQPQHF	TGTGCCACCTCGGGGGAACAGTATCAGCCCCAGCATTTT	-	-	TRBV19	TRBJ1-5
CASTTGDEQYF	TGTGCCAGCACGACAGGGGACGAGCAGTACTTC	-	TRBD1	TRBV6-5	TRBJ2-7
CAWSLGTGGWYGYTF	TGTGCCTGGAGTCTAGGGACAGGGGGCTGGTATGGCTACACCTTC	once	TRBD1	TRBV30	TRBJ1-2
CASRGGQEQYF	TGTGCCAGCAGGGGGGGTCAGGAGCAGTACTTC	-	-	TRBV12-3/TRBV12-4	TRBJ2-7
CASSPSGSGADTQYF	TGTGCCAGCAGCCCTAGCGGGAGCGGCGCAGATACGCAGTATTTT	-	TRBD2	TRBV7-9	TRBJ2-3
CASSLDIRKLFF	TGTGCCAGCAGCTTGGACATAAGGAAACTGTTTTTT	-	-	TRBV5-5	TRBJ1-4
CASSPSGTGQNSPLHF	TGTGCCAGCAGCCCCTCCGGCACAGGTCAAAATTCACCCCTCCACTTT	once	-	TRBV9	TRBJ1-6
CASSPGPDYEQYF	TGCGCCAGCAGCCCCGGTCCTGACTACGAGCAGTACTTC	-	-	TRBV5-1	TRBJ2-7
CATLGPSRGSYEQYF	TGTGCCACCCTGGGGCCCTCTCGCGGCTCCTACGAGCAGTACTTC	-	-	TRBV6-5	TRBJ2-7
CASSYGLGNYEQYF	TGTGCCAGCAGTTACGGTCTGGGGAACTACGAGCAGTACTTC	-	-	TRBV6-2/TRBV6-3	TRBJ2-7
CASSQASSSGGSTDTQYF	TGCGCCAGCAGCCAAGCTTCATCTAGCGGAGGGAGCACAGATACGCAGTATTTT	-	TRBD2	TRBV4-1	TRBJ2-3
CASSLGLAGFGGQYF	TGTGCCAGCAGCTTGGGACTAGCGGGCTTCGGGGGGCAGTACTTC	-	TRBD2	TRBV7-2	TRBJ2-7
CASSLSWGVGAKNIQYF	TGTGCCAGCAGCTTAAGTTGGGGAGTGGGGGCCAAAAACATTCAGTACTTC	-	-	TRBV7-8	TRBJ2-4
CASSEQKFTGELFF	TGTGCCAGCAGTGAACAGAAGTTCACCGGGGAGCTGTTTTTT	-	-	TRBV2	TRBJ2-2
CASSLDLAAYEQYF	TGTGCCAGCAGCTTAGACTTAGCGGCCTACGAGCAGTACTTC	-	-	TRBV7-2	TRBJ2-7
CASSSKTSWETQYF	TGTGCCAGCAGCTCTAAGACTAGTTGGGAGACCCAGTACTTC	once	-	TRBV9	TRBJ2-5
CASSYRINQPQHF	TGTGCCAGCAGCTATCGTATCAATCAGCCCCAGCATTTT	-	-	TRBV6-5	TRBJ1-5
CASSSYGQAYEQYF	TGTGCCAGCAGCTCCTACGGACAGGCCTACGAGCAGTACTTC	-	TRBD1	TRBV7-8	TRBJ2-7
CASSFGTGGTETQYF	TGTGCCAGCAGCTTCGGAACGGGAGGGACAGAGACCCAGTACTTC	-	TRBD2	TRBV7-9	TRBJ2-5
CASSQGRRNSEQYF	TGTGCCAGCAGCCAAGGACGGAGAAATAGCGAGCAGTACTTC	once	-	TRBV3-1/TRBV3-2	TRBJ2-7
CASSSYSYGYTF	TGTGCCAGCAGCTCTTATTCCTATGGCTACACCTTC	-	-	TRBV7-6	TRBJ1-2
CSVDPDTDTQYF	TGCAGCGTTGATCCCGACACAGATACGCAGTATTTT	-	-	TRBV29-1	TRBJ2-3
CASDQGEVFTGELFF	TGTGCCAGCGACCAAGGGGAGGTTTTCACCGGGGAGCTGTTTTTT	-	-	TRBV6-5	TRBJ2-2
CASSPEVSGYNEQFF	TGTGCCAGCAGCCCTGAGGTGAGCGGTTACAATGAGCAGTTCTTC	once	-	TRBV5-4	TRBJ2-1
CASSLAAEQFF	TGCGCCAGCAGCTTGGCAGCGGAGCAGTTCTTC	-	-	TRBV5-1	TRBJ2-1
CASSSKGGYEQYF	TGTGCCAGCAGTTCCAAGGGCGGATACGAGCAGTACTTC	-	-	TRBV12-3/TRBV12-4	TRBJ2-7
CASSPPGLAGGETQYF	TGTGCCAGCTCACCACCGGGACTAGCGGGAGGAGAGACCCAGTACTTC	few	TRBD2	TRBV18	TRBJ2-5
CASSLGQVFYEQYF	TGTGCCAGCAGCTTAGGGCAGGTCTTCTACGAGCAGTACTTC	-	-	TRBV11-2	TRBJ2-7
CASSLRQGSLSTDTQYF	TGTGCCAGCAGCTTGCGACAGGGGTCCTTAAGCACAGATACGCAGTATTTT	once	TRBD1	TRBV7-9	TRBJ2-3
CSVDRTTNYGYTF	TGCAGCGTTGACCGGACAACTAACTATGGCTACACCTTC	few	-	TRBV29-1	TRBJ1-2
CASSMVHNEQFF	TGTGCCAGTAGTATGGTCCACAATGAGCAGTTCTTC	-	-	TRBV19	TRBJ2-1
CASSSTLTGQYSPLHF	TGTGCCAGCAGCTCGACCCTTACGGGACAGTATTCACCCCTCCACTTT	-	TRBD1	TRBV13	TRBJ1-6